These 18 T cell receptor beta chains were all obtained from the same sample, sequenced in a study of CD8 T cell repertoires and HIV-1 epitope variants. No antigen is known for these receptors. Sequencing used immunoSEQ multiplex PCR; TCRdb keeps in-frame clones, though not all of them. The sample consists of some 5,500 clones, about 68% of them appearing once. Sequencing used cultured CD8+ T cells derived from PBMCs. The source of these receptors is a male donor with HIV.

This clone was seen a single time. J is TRBJ2-7 and V is TRBV29-1; D is perhaps TRBD1 (5 bases). CDR1 and CDR2 from the germline V gene are SQVTM and ANQGSEA. Trimming pared 7 bases from V and 6 bases from J, leaving 22 bases between. This CDR3 has 14 amino acids. CDR3 amino acids: CSALGRRGLGEQYF. CDR3 sequence (DNA): TGCAGCGCCCTCGGAAGAAGGGGTTTAGGCGAGCAGTACTTC.

The CDR3 is CASSLVVGGSPGELFF. The CDR3 DNA reads TGTGCCAGCAGCTTGGTAGTGGGGGGCTCCCCCGGGGAGCTGTTTTTT. This chain joins TRBV5-4 and TRBJ2-2, with D perhaps being TRBD1 or TRBD2 (6 bases each). Germline loops: CDR1 SGHNT, CDR2 YYREEE (reference sequence). The V gene lost 0 bases and the J gene lost 6 bases, with 15 bases spanning the gap. The CDR3 loop spans 16 amino acids.

This clone was counted only a few times. CDR3 sequence reads: CASSLLQGVETQYF. DNA of the CDR3: TGTGCCAGCAGTTTGTTACAGGGGGTAGAGACCCAGTACTTC. This chain links TRBV28 with TRBJ2-5; 8 nucleotides match TRBD1. Trimming removed 3 bases from V and 4 bases from J; junction bases left unmatched: 4. CDR3 length: 14 residues. CDR1 is MDHEN and CDR2 is SYDVKM in the germline V gene.

This clone was seen only a few times. The chain combines TRBV25-1 with TRBJ2-7; D possibly matches TRBD1 or TRBD2 (6 bases each). Germline CDR1 MGHDK, CDR2 SYGVNS. This CDR3 contains 13 residues. V shed 4 bases and J shed 3 bases, with 10 bases lying between them. CDR3 amino acids: CASSVEGHYEQYF. CDR3 nucleotides: TGTGCCAGCAGTGTGGAGGGACACTACGAGCAGTACTTC.

This clone was counted only a few times. The chain couples TRBV28 to TRBJ2-7, with D uncertain. Trimming cost V 7 bases and J 1 base, with 5 bases left between them. CDR3 length: 11 amino acids. The germline V gene encodes CDR1 MDHEN and CDR2 SYDVKM. The CDR3 is CASTYSYEQYF. CDR3 nucleotide sequence: TGTGCCAGCACCTATTCCTACGAGCAGTACTTC.

This clone was detected only a few times. The chain joins TRBV19 to TRBJ2-2; perhaps D is TRBD1 or TRBD2 (5 bases each). This CDR3 is built from 13 residues. V gave up 8 bases and J gave up 3 bases, with 10 bases separating them. Germline lookup yields CDR1 LNHDA and CDR2 SQIVND (reference sequence). The CDR3 reads CASGWGYTGELFF. CDR3 bases: TGTGCCAGTGGGTGGGGGTACACCGGGGAGCTGTTTTTT.

The rearrangement uses TRBV5-6 and TRBJ2-7; D remains ambiguous. V lost 2 bases to trimming and J lost 4 bases, with 7 bases between them. In germline, CDR1 is SGHDT, CDR2 YYEEEE. The CDR3 loop spans 12 amino acids. CDR3 sequence (DNA): TGTGCCAGCAGCTTCGCCGAGTACGAGCAGTACTTC. Translated, it gives CASSFAEYEQYF.

The chain is built from TRBV18 and TRBJ1-2; D uncertain. The CDR3 contains 13 residues. Deletions cut 4 bases from V and 4 bases from J, with 10 bases between. Germline loops: CDR1 KGHSH, CDR2 LQKENI. The DNA of the CDR3 is TGTGCCAGCTCACTGGGCCCCGCCTATGGCTACACCTTC. It codes for CASSLGPAYGYTF.

This clone has a single count. The rearrangement links TRBV9 to TRBJ2-7; a possible D gene is TRBD2 (6 bases). CDR3 length equals 14 residues. Germline-derived CDR1 and CDR2 are SGDLS and YYNGEE. Trimming stripped 3 bases from V and 2 bases from J, with 12 bases between. The CDR3 nucleotides are TGTGCCAGCAGCGCGGGAGACGGCACCTACGAGCAGTACTTC. As protein: CASSAGDGTYEQYF.

On this clone: This may be a read error: a much more frequent sequence differs by one nucleotide. The gene calls are TRBV14 and TRBJ1-1, with D hard to call. Trimming shortened V by 2 bases and J by 0 bases, and 1 base separated the two germline ends. The CDR3 consists of 12 residues. The germline V gene has CDR1 SGHDN and CDR2 FVKESK. CDR3: CASSQMNTEAFF. The CDR3 nucleotides are TGTGCCAGCAGCCAAATGAACACTGAAGCTTTCTTT.

In its sample, this clone was seen a few times. This chain connects TRBV6-5 to TRBJ2-7; TRBD1 matches 10 bases. Germline values: CDR1 MNHEY, CDR2 SVGAGI. The CDR3 contains 14 residues. Losses at the gene ends were 6 bases for V and 5 bases for J; bases not matched to a gene: 7. In nucleotides, the CDR3 is TGTGCCAGCAGCCTTGGACAGGGGGAAGACGAGCAGTACTTC. It is translated as CASSLGQGEDEQYF.

This clone was seen only a few times. The rearrangement uses TRBV27 and TRBJ1-4; no definite D call. The CDR3 has 14 amino acids. Germline lookup yields CDR1 MNHEY and CDR2 SMNVEV (reference sequence). With 6 bases removed from V and 8 bases from J, the gap between germline ends came to 16 bases. The CDR3 here is CASSRPGEGEKLFF. The CDR3 coding sequence is TGTGCCAGCAGCCGCCCTGGGGAGGGAGAAAAACTGTTTTTT.

The rearrangement links TRBV5-6 to TRBJ2-3; 13 bases align to TRBD2. J lost 0 bases, V lost 4 bases, and 8 bases had no gene match. Germline values: CDR1 SGHDT, CDR2 YYEEEE. The CDR3 consists of 18 residues. CDR3 in amino acids: CASSRRLAGGFSTDTQYF. DNA of the CDR3: TGTGCCAGCAGCCGACGACTAGCGGGAGGATTCAGCACAGATACGCAGTATTTT.

V gene TRBV4-3 combines with J gene TRBJ1-1; D is unresolved. The CDR3 extends over 15 amino acids. The V end lost 0 bases, the J end lost 2 bases, and 10 bases lay between the germline ends. The germline CDR1 and CDR2 sequences are LGHNA and YSLEER. For the CDR3, the DNA is TGCGCCAGCAGCCAAGATCGTTCAGGTAACACTGAAGCTTTCTTT. Translated, it gives CASSQDRSGNTEAFF.

The CDR3 region has the DNA TGTGCCAGCGCCGAGAGGGGGCATATCACCGGGGAGCTGTTTTTT. Amino acids: CASAERGHITGELFF. The chain couples TRBV2 to TRBJ2-2; 7 positions match TRBD1. Germline CDR1 SNHLY, CDR2 FYNNEI. V was pared by 8 bases and J by 4 bases, with 10 bases of the junction left unmatched. The CDR3 runs 15 residues.

This clone was picked up a small number of times. The rearrangement joins TRBV7-2 to TRBJ1-2; D may be TRBD1 (5 bases). The ends were cut back, 5 bases at V and 4 bases at J, with 14 bases in the middle. The V gene's germline CDR1 is SGHTA and CDR2 FQGNSA. The CDR3 has 14 amino acids. CDR3 DNA: TGTGCCAGCAGCAGCCTGGGGGAGAGCTATGGCTACACCTTC. It specifies CASSSLGESYGYTF.

The V gene is TRBV27, the J gene TRBJ2-1, with 8 bases aligning to TRBD1. V dropped 7 bases and J dropped 3; count of bases not matched to a gene: 2. There are 13 residues in the CDR3. Per germline, CDR1 MNHEY and CDR2 SMNVEV (reference sequence). The CDR3, as DNA: TGTGCCAGCATCGGGACAGGCTACAATGAGCAGTTCTTC. This gives the protein CASIGTGYNEQFF.

The chain joins TRBV5-4 to TRBJ2-2, with D perhaps matching TRBD2 (6 bases). This CDR3 has 15 residues. Between the trimmed V and J ends, which lost 2 bases and 1 base, there was a span of 9 bases. Germline CDR1 SGHNT, CDR2 YYREEE (reference sequence). CDR3 region: CASSFEGLNTGELFF. The CDR3 DNA sequence: TGTGCCAGCAGCTTTGAGGGACTGAACACCGGGGAGCTGTTTTTT.